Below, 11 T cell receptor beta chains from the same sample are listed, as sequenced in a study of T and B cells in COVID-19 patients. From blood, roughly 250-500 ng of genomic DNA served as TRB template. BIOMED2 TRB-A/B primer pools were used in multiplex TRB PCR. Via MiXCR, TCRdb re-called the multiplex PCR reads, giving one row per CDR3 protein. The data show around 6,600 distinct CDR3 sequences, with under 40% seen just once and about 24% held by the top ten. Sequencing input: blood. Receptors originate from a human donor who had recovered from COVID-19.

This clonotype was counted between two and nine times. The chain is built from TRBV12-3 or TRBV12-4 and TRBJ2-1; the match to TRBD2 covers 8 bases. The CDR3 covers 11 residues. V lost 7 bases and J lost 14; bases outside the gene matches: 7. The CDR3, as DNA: TGTGCCAGCACTGCGGGGGGCGGAGAGTTCTTC. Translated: CASTAGGGEFF.

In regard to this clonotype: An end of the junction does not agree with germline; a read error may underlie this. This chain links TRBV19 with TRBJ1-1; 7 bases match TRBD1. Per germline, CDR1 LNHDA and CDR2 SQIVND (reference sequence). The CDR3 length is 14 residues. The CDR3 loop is CASSTGAPYTEAFF. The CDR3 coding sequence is TGTGCCAGCAGTACAGGGGCTCCCTACACTGAAGCTTTCTTT. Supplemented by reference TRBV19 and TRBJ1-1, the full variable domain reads DGGITQSPKYLFRKEGQNVTLSCEQNLNHDAMYWYRQDPGQGLRLIYYSQIVNDFQKGDIAEGYSVSREKKESFPLTVTSAQKNPTAFYLCASSTGAPYTEAFFGQGTRLTVV.

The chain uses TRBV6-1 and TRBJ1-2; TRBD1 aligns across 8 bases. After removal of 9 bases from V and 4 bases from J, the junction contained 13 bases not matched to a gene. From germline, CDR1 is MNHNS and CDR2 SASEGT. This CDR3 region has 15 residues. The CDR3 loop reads CASTYQITGGYGYTF. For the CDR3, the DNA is TGTGCCAGTACCTATCAAATTACAGGGGGCTATGGCTACACCTTC.

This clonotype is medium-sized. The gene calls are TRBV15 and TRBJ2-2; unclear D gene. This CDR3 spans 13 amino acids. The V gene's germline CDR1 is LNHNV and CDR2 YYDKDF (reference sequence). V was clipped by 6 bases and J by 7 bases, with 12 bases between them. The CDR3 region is CATSYGLVGELFF. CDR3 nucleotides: TGTGCCACCAGTTACGGGTTGGTCGGGGAGCTGTTTTTT. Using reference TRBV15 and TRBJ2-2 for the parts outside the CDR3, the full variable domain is DAMVIQNPRYQVTQFGKPVTLSCSQTLNHNVMYWYQQKSSQAPKLLFHYYDKDFNNEADTPDNFQSRRPNTSFCFLDIRSPGLGDTAMYLCATSYGLVGELFFGEGSRLTVL.

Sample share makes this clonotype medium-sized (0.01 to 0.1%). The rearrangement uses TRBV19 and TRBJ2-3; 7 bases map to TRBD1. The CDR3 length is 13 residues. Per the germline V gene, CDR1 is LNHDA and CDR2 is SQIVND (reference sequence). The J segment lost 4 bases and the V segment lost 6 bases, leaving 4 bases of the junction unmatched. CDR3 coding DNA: TGTGCCAGTAGCGTTCAGGGGGCAGATACGCAGTATTTT. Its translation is CASSVQGADTQYF. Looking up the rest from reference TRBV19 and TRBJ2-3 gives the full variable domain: DGGITQSPKYLFRKEGQNVTLSCEQNLNHDAMYWYRQDPGQGLRLIYYSQIVNDFQKGDIAEGYSVSREKKESFPLTVTSAQKNPTAFYLCASSVQGADTQYFGPGTRLTVL.

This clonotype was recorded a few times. CDR3 in amino acids: CSVGGWGYSNYGYTF. CDR3 in DNA: TGCAGCGTTGGGGGCTGGGGTTATTCTAACTATGGCTACACCTTC. The chain couples TRBV29-1 to TRBJ1-2, with a possible D match to TRBD1 (5 bases). The ends were cut back, 4 bases at V and 0 bases at J, with 15 bases in the middle. The CDR3 runs to 15 residues. Germline V CDR1 and CDR2: SQVTM, ANQGSEA.

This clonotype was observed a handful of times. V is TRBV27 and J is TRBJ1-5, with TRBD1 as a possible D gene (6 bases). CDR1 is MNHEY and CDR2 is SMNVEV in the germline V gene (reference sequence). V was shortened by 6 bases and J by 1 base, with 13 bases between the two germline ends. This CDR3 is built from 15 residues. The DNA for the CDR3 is TGTGCCAGCAGCGTCAACAGGGACAGCAATCAGCCCCAGCATTTT. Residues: CASSVNRDSNQPQHF.

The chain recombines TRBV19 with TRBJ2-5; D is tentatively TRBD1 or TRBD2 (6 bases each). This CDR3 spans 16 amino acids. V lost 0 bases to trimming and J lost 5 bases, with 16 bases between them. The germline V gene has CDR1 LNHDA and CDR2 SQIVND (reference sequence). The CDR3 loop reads CASSIDTRRGMETQYF. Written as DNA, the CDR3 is TGTGCCAGTAGTATAGACACACGGAGGGGGATGGAGACCCAGTACTTC.

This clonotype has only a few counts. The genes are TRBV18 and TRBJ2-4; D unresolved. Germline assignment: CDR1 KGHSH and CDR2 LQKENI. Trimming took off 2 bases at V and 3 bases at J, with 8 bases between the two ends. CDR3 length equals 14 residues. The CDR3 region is CASSPAPNKNIQYF. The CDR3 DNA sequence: TGTGCCAGCTCACCAGCACCGAACAAAAACATTCAGTACTTC.

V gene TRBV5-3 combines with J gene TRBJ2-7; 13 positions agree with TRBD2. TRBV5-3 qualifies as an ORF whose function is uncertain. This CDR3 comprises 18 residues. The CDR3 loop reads CARSFGLAGAAHSHEQYV. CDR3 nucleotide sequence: TGTGCCAGAAGCTTCGGACTAGCGGGGGCCGCCCACTCCCACGAGCAGTACGTC.

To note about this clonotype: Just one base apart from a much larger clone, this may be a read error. The CDR3 region has the DNA TGTGCCAGTAGATCGAGTGACAGGGGCTACGAGCAGTTCTTC. It codes for CASRSSDRGYEQFF. The chain combines TRBV19 with TRBJ2-1; TRBD1 agrees at 8 bases. Trimming at V came to 6 bases and at J to 10 bases, leaving 11 bases not matched to a gene. CDR3 length: 14 residues. Germline values: CDR1 LNHDA, CDR2 SQIVND (reference sequence).